These 16 T cell receptor beta chains were sequenced from one sample in a study of control samples from healthy donors and cancer patients. Sequenced by immunoSEQ multiplex PCR; TCRdb stores in-frame clones only, minus some. The sample shows 85,000 to 95,000 clones, around 82% of them seen only once. Sequenced sample: blood. All receptors derive from a woman aged 55-69 years in good health.

The chain recombines TRBV7-2 with TRBJ2-5; possible D gene TRBD2, 6 bases. V was cut by 5 bases and J by 5 bases, with 18 bases left in between. Per germline, CDR1 SGHTA and CDR2 FQGNSA. The CDR3 is made up of 15 amino acids. CDR3 bases: TGTGCCAGCAGCCTCGCTCTGCTAGGAGGGGAGACCCAGTACTTC. It specifies CASSLALLGGETQYF.

In DNA, the CDR3 is TGTGCCAGCAGCTTAGTGGGGGAGACCCAGTACTTC. This encodes CASSLVGETQYF. The chain employs TRBV7-2 and TRBJ2-5; no clear D. This CDR3 has 12 residues. CDR1 and CDR2 from the germline V gene are SGHTA and FQGNSA. Trimming shortened V by 1 base and J by 5 bases, and 5 bases separated the two germline ends.

The chain employs TRBV6-5 and TRBJ1-1; D is possibly TRBD1 (5 bases). Germline V gene lookup returns CDR1 MNHEY and CDR2 SVGAGI. V shed 6 bases and J shed 6 bases, with 14 bases lying between them. The CDR3 runs to 13 residues. CDR3 DNA: TGTGCCAGCAGGGCCGGGGGGTTCCCTGAAGCTTTCTTT. Its translation: CASRAGGFPEAFF.

The chain employs TRBV12-3 or TRBV12-4 and TRBJ1-2; 8 positions agree with TRBD1. Unmatched junction bases numbered 5, after V lost 3 bases and J lost 8 bases. The CDR3 length is 13 residues. This CDR3 reads CASSLGRGQGYTF. In DNA form, the CDR3 reads TGTGCCAGCAGTTTGGGCAGGGGGCAAGGCTACACCTTC.

The genes are TRBV6-5 and TRBJ2-1; 9 bases fit TRBD2. Trimming at V came to 3 bases and at J to 7 bases, leaving 10 bases not matched to a gene. Germline-derived CDR1 and CDR2 are MNHEY and SVGAGI. The length of the CDR3 is 16 residues. CDR3 region: CASSYLGSGRGNEQFF. CDR3 nucleotides: TGTGCCAGCAGTTATTTAGGTAGCGGGAGAGGGAATGAGCAGTTCTTC.

The chain joins TRBV19 to TRBJ2-7; D might be TRBD1 (6 bases). The CDR3 runs to 14 residues. In germline, CDR1 is LNHDA, CDR2 SQIVND (reference sequence). V lost 4 bases and J 2 bases, leaving 12 bases between the germline ends. The CDR3, as DNA: TGTGCCAGTAGTAGCTGGGACATTCCCTACGAGCAGTACTTC. Its translation: CASSSWDIPYEQYF.

The chain recombines TRBV3-1 (or the pseudogene TRBV3-2) with TRBJ2-7; D unclear. The germline V and J ends were trimmed by 4 bases and 3 bases, with 13 bases remaining between them. The germline CDR1 and CDR2 sequences are LGHDT and YNNKEL (reference sequence). The CDR3 is 14 residues long. The chain's CDR3 is CASSPTMEYYEQYF. The CDR3 nucleotides are TGTGCCAGCAGCCCCACCATGGAGTACTACGAGCAGTACTTC.

The chain recombines TRBV19 with TRBJ1-2; D is possibly TRBD1 (6 bases). Germline V gene lookup returns CDR1 LNHDA and CDR2 SQIVND (reference sequence). The CDR3 is 15 amino acids. V lost 4 bases, J lost 8 bases, and 20 bases lay in between. The DNA for the CDR3 is TGTGCCAGTAGTACTTTGGGACAAGCCCAGGGAGGCTACACCTTC. Translation gives CASSTLGQAQGGYTF.

The V gene is TRBV2, the J gene TRBJ1-1; 7 nucleotides line up with TRBD1. The germline gives CDR1 SNHLY, CDR2 FYNNEI. Trimming removed 8 bases from V and 7 bases from J; junction bases left unmatched: 4. The CDR3 consists of 11 residues. CDR3 sequence: CASGQVFEAFF. In DNA form, the CDR3 reads TGTGCCAGCGGACAGGTTTTTGAAGCTTTCTTT.

The chain uses TRBV7-2 and TRBJ2-5; TRBD1 aligns across 7 bases. V lost 0 bases, J lost 0 bases, and 13 bases stayed unmatched. The CDR3 runs 19 residues. Germline CDR1 SGHTA, CDR2 FQGNSA. The CDR3 reads CASSLAIRDRVKYQETQYF. CDR3 DNA sequence: TGTGCCAGCAGCTTAGCGATACGCGACAGGGTAAAGTACCAAGAGACCCAGTACTTC. The whole variable domain, remainder taken from reference TRBV7-2 and TRBJ2-5, is GAGVSQSPSNKVTEKGKDVELRCDPISGHTALYWYRQSLGQGLEFLIYFQGNSAPDKSGLPSDRFSAERTGGSVSTLTIQRTQQEDSAVYLCASSLAIRDRVKYQETQYFGPGTRLLVL.

The chain recombines TRBV6-6 with TRBJ2-1; D is undetermined. The CDR3 is 13 residues long. V was pared by 2 bases and J by 7 bases, with 9 bases between. Germline-derived CDR1 and CDR2 are MNHNY and SVGAGI (reference sequence). CDR3 amino acids: CASSYVARNEQFF. The CDR3 bases are TGTGCCAGCAGTTACGTCGCTAGGAATGAGCAGTTCTTC.

DNA for the CDR3: TGTGCCAGCAGCTTGGAAGGGTCTGGCCTAGTTGGCTACGAGCAGTACTTC. It encodes CASSLEGSGLVGYEQYF. The chain recombines TRBV5-4 with TRBJ2-7; D is ambiguous. Germline CDR1 is SGHNT and CDR2 is YYREEE (reference sequence). Trimming cost V 0 bases and J 3 bases, with 19 bases left between them. CDR3 size: 17 residues. The full variable domain, with the rest looked up from reference TRBV5-4 and TRBJ2-7, is ETGVTQSPTHLIKTRGQQVTLRCSSQSGHNTVSWYQQALGQGPQFIFQYYREEENGRGNFPPRFSGLQFPNYSSELNVNALELDDSALYLCASSLEGSGLVGYEQYFGPGTRLTVT.

The chain is built from TRBV6-5 and TRBJ1-5; D gene unclear. Trimming shortened V by 6 bases and J by 0 bases, and 9 bases separated the two germline ends. The germline V gene encodes CDR1 MNHEY and CDR2 SVGAGI. The CDR3 runs 14 residues. The DNA of the CDR3 is TGTGCCAGCAGGTTGGCAGCTAGCAATCAGCCCCAGCATTTT. Amino acids: CASRLAASNQPQHF.

The CDR3: CSAWTVETQYF. The CDR3 DNA is TGCAGTGCCTGGACAGTGGAGACCCAGTACTTC. The chain uses TRBV20-1 and TRBJ2-5; a possible D gene is TRBD1 (6 bases). Germline values: CDR1 DFQATT, CDR2 SNEGSKA (reference sequence). CDR3 size: 11 residues. V lost 6 bases and J lost 5, with 10 bases in between.

This chain links TRBV28 with TRBJ2-7; unclear D gene. Germline loops: CDR1 MDHEN, CDR2 SYDVKM. V gave up 6 bases and J gave up 7 bases, with 13 bases separating them. CDR3 length: 12 residues. CDR3 coding DNA: TGTGCCAGCAGCCAACTTGCTATAGAGCAGTACTTC. Translated: CASSQLAIEQYF.

V usage is TRBV6-1 and J usage is TRBJ2-7, with 9 bases identical to TRBD1. Germline assignment: CDR1 MNHNS and CDR2 SASEGT. CDR3 length: 14 residues. The V gene end was trimmed by 3 bases and the J gene end by 6 bases; junction bases not matched to a gene: 6. DNA for the CDR3: TGTGCCAGCAGTGACCGGGACAGGGTGGGCGAGCAGTACTTC. Protein: CASSDRDRVGEQYF.